Below, 22 T cell receptor beta chains from the same sample are listed, as sequenced in a study of spatial heterogeneity in lung cancer. Time point meaning: sample taken at primary tumor resection. Without sorting, whole RNA was sequenced from tumor, nontumor lung or frozen PBMC. TCRdb re-called the 5' RACE reads with MiXCR, one entry per CDR3 protein. Among under 8,000 distinct CDR3 sequences, 3% to 5% were seen once, and the ten largest hold roughly 25%. Sequenced here: normal lung tissue next to the tumor, sampled at surgery. The receptors were gathered from a female donor with early-stage non-small cell lung cancer.

This clonotype was counted many times. The CDR3 bases are TGTGCCAGCAGCTCCACAGGGGGTTGGACAGATACGCAGTATTTT. As protein: CASSSTGGWTDTQYF. The rearrangement joins TRBV7-3 to TRBJ2-3; 8 bases agree with TRBD1. The CDR3 runs to 15 residues. From germline, CDR1 is SGHTA and CDR2 FQGTGA. The V and J ends lost 4 bases and 3 bases, in that order; junction bases with no gene match: 6. The full variable domain, in which reference TRBV7-3 and TRBJ2-3 provide the parts outside the CDR3, is GAGVSQTPSNKVTEKGKYVELRCDPISGHTALYWYRQSLGQGPEFLIYFQGTGAADDSGLPNDRFFAVRPEGSVSTLKIQRTERGDSAVYLCASSSTGGWTDTQYFGPGTRLTVL.

This clonotype was counted at least ten times. The chain couples TRBV24-1 to TRBJ1-1; 7 positions agree with TRBD1. J was trimmed by 4 bases and V by 1 base; bases with no gene match: 5. CDR3 length: 15 amino acids. CDR1 is KGHDR, CDR2 SFDVKD, per germline. CDR3 amino acids: CATSDFNRGPTEAFF. CDR3 nucleotide sequence: TGTGCCACCAGTGATTTCAACAGGGGTCCCACTGAAGCTTTCTTT.

DNA of the CDR3: TGTGCCAGCAGCCAAGATCAGGGAGGGTCCTACAATGAGCAGTTCTTC. Translation: CASSQDQGGSYNEQFF. The J gene is TRBJ2-1, the V gene TRBV3-1, with TRBD2 identical over 7 bases. Germline V gene sequence: CDR1 LGHDT, CDR2 YNNKEL (reference sequence). Trimming removed 0 bases from V and 1 base from J; junction bases left unmatched: 3. CDR3 length equals 16 residues.

This clonotype is labeled as medium-sized. The chain recombines TRBV11-2 with TRBJ1-4, with 9 bases that match TRBD1. CDR1 and CDR2 (germline): SGHAT, FQNNGV. The CDR3 length is 15 residues. With 5 bases clipped from V and 7 bases from J, the junction kept 8 bases outside the gene matches. CDR3 sequence reads: CASSPTTGGSEKLFF. Here the CDR3 DNA reads TGTGCCAGCAGCCCGACCACAGGGGGCAGTGAAAAACTGTTTTTT.

In this sample, this clonotype turned up many times. The CDR3 is CASSLDLAGGSDTQYF. DNA for the CDR3: TGTGCCAGCAGTCTAGATCTAGCGGGGGGGTCAGATACGCAGTATTTT. The chain uses TRBV28 and TRBJ2-3, with 12 bases matching TRBD2. The trim removed 5 bases at V and 4 bases at J, leaving 7 bases unmatched. CDR3 length: 16 residues. Per the germline V gene, CDR1 is MDHEN and CDR2 is SYDVKM.

This clonotype was counted many times. The gene calls are TRBV7-6 and TRBJ2-3; 8 bases align to TRBD1. The CDR3 has 16 amino acids. Germline loops: CDR1 SGHVS, CDR2 FNYEAQ. Trimming took 0 bases from V and 0 from J; bases not matched to a gene: 2. In DNA, the CDR3 is TGTGCCAGCAGCTTAGCGGGGGACAGGAGCACAGATACGCAGTATTTT. This gives the protein CASSLAGDRSTDTQYF.

This clonotype rates as large. The rearrangement joins TRBV30 to TRBJ1-1; 7 bases map to TRBD1. V lost 2 bases and J lost 3; bases outside the gene matches: 3. From germline, CDR1 is GTSNPN and CDR2 SVGIG (reference sequence). The CDR3 covers 13 residues. CDR3 nucleotide sequence: TGTGCCTGGAGTACGCAGGGGGACACTGAAGCTTTCTTT. Its translation: CAWSTQGDTEAFF.

This clonotype came up many times. The rearrangement joins TRBV5-1 to TRBJ1-5; D possibly corresponds to TRBD1 (6 bases). V lost 0 bases to trimming and J lost 0 bases, with 13 bases between them. Germline V gene data show CDR1 as SGHRS and CDR2 as YFSETQ. This CDR3 spans 17 amino acids. In DNA form, the CDR3 reads TGCGCCAGCAGCTTGGGAGCCGGGACACATAGCAATCAGCCCCAGCATTTT. Translation: CASSLGAGTHSNQPQHF.

This clonotype is judged medium-sized. V and J are TRBV9 and TRBJ2-5; no reliable D call. Germline CDR1 SGDLS, CDR2 YYNGEE. The V and J ends lost 3 bases and 9 bases respectively, with 15 bases between them. This CDR3 spans 13 amino acids. The CDR3 reads CASSAPPPSPQYF. The CDR3, as DNA: TGTGCCAGCAGCGCACCACCTCCTTCGCCCCAGTACTTC.

In this sample, this clonotype turned up many times. The rearrangement joins TRBV5-1 to TRBJ1-1; a weak D match, TRBD1 (5 bases). There are 11 residues in the CDR3. Deletions cut 5 bases from V and 5 bases from J, with 7 bases between. From germline, CDR1 is SGHRS and CDR2 YFSETQ. CDR3 sequence: CASREGTEAFF. For the CDR3, the DNA is TGCGCCAGCAGGGAGGGGACTGAAGCTTTCTTT.

The chain links TRBV9 to TRBJ2-3; possibly TRBD2 for D (5 bases). Germline values: CDR1 SGDLS, CDR2 YYNGEE. The CDR3 runs 14 residues. V was shortened by 2 bases and J by 4 bases, with 11 bases between the two germline ends. The chain's CDR3 is CASSVLALADTQYF. In nucleotides, the CDR3 is TGTGCCAGCAGCGTTCTAGCCTTGGCAGATACGCAGTATTTT. Combining the CDR3 with reference TRBV9 and TRBJ2-3 gives the whole variable domain DSGVTQTPKHLITATGQRVTLRCSPRSGDLSVYWYQQSLDQGLQFLIQYYNGEERAKGNILERFSAQQFPDLHSELNLSSLELGDSALYFCASSVLALADTQYFGPGTRLTVL.

This clonotype is deemed medium-sized. This sequence joins TRBV6-6 and TRBJ2-2; 7 positions match TRBD1. This CDR3 region has 15 residues. Germline assignment: CDR1 MNHNY and CDR2 SVGAGI (reference sequence). Trimming removed 6 bases from V and 0 bases from J; junction bases left unmatched: 4. The CDR3 bases are TGTGCCAGCAGACCCGGGACAGCGAACACCGGGGAGCTGTTTTTT. It specifies CASRPGTANTGELFF.

There are a few counts of this clonotype. This chain uses TRBV18 with TRBJ2-2; D not resolved. CDR3 length: 13 amino acids. Germline-derived CDR1 and CDR2 are KGHSH and LQKENI. Trimming shortened V by 2 bases and J by 7 bases, and 8 bases separated the two germline ends. The CDR3 DNA is TGTGCCAGCTCACCAAGCACTGGCGGGGAGCTGTTTTTT. Translated, it gives CASSPSTGGELFF.

This clonotype was seen repeatedly, ten times or more. The rearrangement uses TRBV2 and TRBJ2-7, with D unclear. This CDR3 is 17 amino acids long. Germline V gene sequence: CDR1 SNHLY, CDR2 FYNNEI. Trimming removed 6 bases at V and 0 bases at J, with 21 bases between. This chain's CDR3 is CASRVGLRQRPSYEQYF. The CDR3 DNA reads TGTGCCAGCAGGGTTGGTTTGAGGCAACGGCCCTCCTACGAGCAGTACTTC.

At least ten counts were recorded for this clonotype. The J gene is TRBJ1-2, the V gene TRBV7-8; 7 nucleotides line up with TRBD1. V shed 3 bases, J shed 7 bases, and the junction held 11 bases outside the gene matches. The CDR3 length is 15 residues. Germline assignment: CDR1 SGHVS and CDR2 FQNEAQ. CDR3 bases: TGTGCCAGCAGCTTGGGGACAGCATCACCCGCTGGCTACACCTTC. Amino acids: CASSLGTASPAGYTF.

V and J are TRBV5-6 and TRBJ1-2; 7 bases fit TRBD1. CDR3 length: 13 residues. Germline CDR1 SGHDT, CDR2 YYEEEE. The CDR3 bases are TGTCTCAGCAGCTTGCCCAGGGGGTATGGCTACACCTTC. As protein: CLSSLPRGYGYTF. Full variable domain (rest looked up from reference TRBV5-6 and TRBJ1-2): DAGVTQSPTHLIKTRGQQVTLRCSPKSGHDTVSWYQQALGQGPQFIFQYYEEEERQRGNFPDRFSGHQFPNYSSELNVNALLLGDSALYLCLSSLPRGYGYTFGSGTRLTVV.

This clonotype was counted at least ten times. The rearrangement links TRBV7-9 to TRBJ1-4; tentative D call: TRBD1 (6 bases). This CDR3 region has 15 residues. V was cut by 4 bases and J by 3 bases, with 12 bases left in between. From germline, CDR1 is SEHNR and CDR2 FQNEAQ (reference sequence). The CDR3 DNA is TGTGCCAGCAGCTCCTGGGGGGGGCCTAATGAAAAACTGTTTTTT. It is translated as CASSSWGGPNEKLFF.

The sample holds a few counts of this clonotype. This chain uses TRBV5-1 with TRBJ1-5; TRBD1 aligns across 9 bases. V lost 0 bases and J lost 3; bases outside the gene matches: 1. The CDR3 has 15 amino acids. CDR1 is SGHRS and CDR2 is YFSETQ in the germline V gene. CDR3 DNA sequence: TGCGCCAGCAGCTTGGGGACAGGGGTCAATCAGCCCCAGCATTTT. Its protein product is CASSLGTGVNQPQHF. Full variable domain (remainder filled in from reference TRBV5-1 and TRBJ1-5): KAGVTQTPRYLIKTRGQQVTLSCSPISGHRSVSWYQQTPGQGLQFLFEYFSETQRNKGNFPGRFSGRQFSNSRSEMNVSTLELGDSALYLCASSLGTGVNQPQHFGDGTRLSIL.

This clonotype is judged medium-sized (0.01 to 0.1%). The chain links TRBV6-2 or TRBV6-3 to TRBJ1-5, with D possibly being TRBD1 (5 bases). Germline-derived CDR1 and CDR2 are MNHEY and SVGEGT. The CDR3 contains 13 residues. V lost 6 bases and J lost 7, with 13 bases in between. The CDR3 coding sequence is TGTGCCAGCAGGAAGTCAGGGAGCCAGCCCCAGCATTTT. Protein sequence: CASRKSGSQPQHF.

By proportion, this clonotype is medium-sized. The chain joins TRBV6-5 to TRBJ2-5; D call uncertain. V gave up 3 bases and J gave up 5 bases, with 10 bases separating them. Germline-derived CDR1 and CDR2 are MNHEY and SVGAGI. This CDR3 contains 13 residues. The chain's CDR3 is CASSYLGRETQYF. CDR3 nucleotides: TGTGCCAGCAGTTATCTGGGCCGGGAGACCCAGTACTTC.

This clonotype was observed many times. The J gene is TRBJ2-2, the V gene TRBV5-8; no reliable D call. Trimming stripped 2 bases from V and 0 bases from J, with 8 bases between. The CDR3 covers 15 residues. Germline loops: CDR1 SGHTS, CDR2 YDEGEE. CDR3 sequence (DNA): TGTGCCAGCAGCTTCCTCCAGACGAACACCGGGGAGCTGTTTTTT. This sequence encodes CASSFLQTNTGELFF.

By its share, this clonotype is medium-sized. This chain uses TRBV20-1 with TRBJ2-3; 8 bases are shared with TRBD2. CDR1 and CDR2 from the germline V gene are DFQATT and SNEGSKA (reference sequence). The junction had 11 bases not matched to a gene; V was cut back by 4 bases and J by 2 bases. The CDR3 length is 16 residues. The CDR3 nucleotides read TGCAGTGCTACCCTTGGAGCGGGGGTGAACACAGATACGCAGTATTTT. Translated: CSATLGAGVNTDTQYF.